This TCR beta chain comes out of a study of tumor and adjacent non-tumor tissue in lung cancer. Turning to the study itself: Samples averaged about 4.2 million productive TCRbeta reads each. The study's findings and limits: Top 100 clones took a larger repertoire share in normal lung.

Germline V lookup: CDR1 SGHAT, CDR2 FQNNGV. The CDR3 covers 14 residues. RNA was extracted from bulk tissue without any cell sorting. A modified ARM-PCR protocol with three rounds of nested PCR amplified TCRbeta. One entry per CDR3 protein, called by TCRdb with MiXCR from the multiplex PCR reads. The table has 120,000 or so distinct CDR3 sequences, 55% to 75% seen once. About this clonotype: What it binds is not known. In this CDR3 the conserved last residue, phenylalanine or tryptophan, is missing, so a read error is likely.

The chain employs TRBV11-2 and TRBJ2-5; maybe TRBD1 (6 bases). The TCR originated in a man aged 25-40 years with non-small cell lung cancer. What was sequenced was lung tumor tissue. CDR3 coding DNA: TGTGCCTGCAGCTCCGAGGACAGCCAAGAGACCCAGTACATC. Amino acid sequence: CACSSEDSQETQYI.